The T cell receptor beta chain described here comes from a study of blood T cells in healthy people across ages. Alongside a J-beta primer mix, a sample-barcoded 5' primer served in a second PCR lasting roughly 6 to 11 cycles. TCRdb re-called the 5' RACE reads through MiXCR, storing one row per CDR3 protein. The sample has about 970,000 distinct CDR3 sequences, roughly 51% seen once. Germline loops: CDR1 SGHAT, CDR2 FQNNGV. This CDR3 has 14 amino acids. V gave up 1 base and J gave up 10 bases; unmatched junction bases: 6. The origin of this receptor is an older woman in good health. This chain links TRBV11-2 with TRBJ2-1; 8 bases fit TRBD1. The specimen was blood. The CDR3 reads CASSLVADRGEQFF. CDR3 DNA: TGTGCCAGCAGCTTAGTAGCCGACAGGGGCGAGCAGTTCTTC.